The present T cell receptor beta chain was sequenced within a study of OX40 agonist ivuxolimab in advanced cancers. Study-level information: Ivuxolimab is a fully human IgG2 antibody that activates OX40 (CD134).

The V end lost 7 bases, the J end lost 4 bases, and 16 bases lay between the germline ends. The CDR3 runs 15 residues. CDR1 is MNHEY and CDR2 is SVGAGI in the germline V gene. Using immunoSEQ multiplex PCR, the repertoire was profiled, and TCRdb retains in-frame clones only, with some absent. This table holds 40,000 to 50,000 clones, roughly 90% found once. The source was CD4+ or CD8+ T cells sorted from blood, collected in a trial of the OX40 agonist ivuxolimab. The V and J genes are TRBV6-5 and TRBJ2-2; D might be TRBD2 (6 bases). The origin of this receptor is an adult with an advanced solid tumor such as melanoma, head and neck, liver or kidney cancer. CDR3 residues: CASTYRLGPTGELFF. In DNA, the CDR3 is TGTGCCAGCACCTATCGACTAGGACCCACCGGGGAGCTGTTTTTT.